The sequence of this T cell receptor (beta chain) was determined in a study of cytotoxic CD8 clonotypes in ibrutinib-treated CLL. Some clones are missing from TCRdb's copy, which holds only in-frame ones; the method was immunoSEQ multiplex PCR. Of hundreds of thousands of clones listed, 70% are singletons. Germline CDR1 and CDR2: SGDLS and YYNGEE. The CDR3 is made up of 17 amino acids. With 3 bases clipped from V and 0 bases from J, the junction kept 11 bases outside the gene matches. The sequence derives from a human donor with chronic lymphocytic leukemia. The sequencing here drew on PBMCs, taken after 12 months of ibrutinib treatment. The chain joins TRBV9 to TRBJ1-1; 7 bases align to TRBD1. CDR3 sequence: CASSEKTGAIMNTEAFF. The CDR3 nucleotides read TGTGCCAGCAGCGAGAAAACAGGGGCCATTATGAACACTGAAGCTTTCTTT.